The rows below give T cell receptor beta chains drawn from one sample of a study of shared clonotypes between healthy human individuals. Measured with immunoSEQ multiplex PCR; TCRdb has only the in-frame clones, and not every one. Among about 610,000 clones listed, roughly 97% were seen once. What was sequenced was naive CD4+ T cells sorted from blood. These receptor sequences come from a woman aged 25 to 39 in good health. CDR3s include the opening cysteine and the closing phenylalanine or tryptophan. The D gene is left open where the match is weak. Expanded clones are given a class, and other clones once, few, many or no size at all.

CDR3 protein: CASSLVGGGRDTDTQYF; CDR3 DNA: TGTGCCAGCAGCTTGGTTGGAGGGGGCCGAGACACAGATACGCAGTATTTT; clone size: -; V gene: TRBV5-4; D gene: -; J gene: TRBJ2-3
CDR3 protein: CASSPRASGSKIFGELFF; CDR3 DNA: TGTGCCAGCAGCCCAAGGGCTAGCGGGAGTAAGATTTTCGGGGAGCTGTTTTTT; clone size: -; V gene: TRBV11-2; D gene: TRBD2; J gene: TRBJ2-2
CDR3 protein: CASSAAGVGYNEQFF; CDR3 DNA: TGTGCCAGCAGCGCAGCGGGAGTTGGCTACAATGAGCAGTTCTTC; clone size: -; V gene: TRBV7-6; D gene: TRBD2; J gene: TRBJ2-1
CDR3 protein: CASSADRVYEQYF; CDR3 DNA: TGCGCCAGCAGCGCGGACAGAGTCTACGAGCAGTACTTC; clone size: -; V gene: TRBV5-1; D gene: -; J gene: TRBJ2-7
CDR3 protein: CASRLTGDTGELFF; CDR3 DNA: TGTGCCAGCAGGCTGACAGGGGACACCGGGGAGCTGTTTTTT; clone size: once; V gene: TRBV11-1; D gene: TRBD1; J gene: TRBJ2-2
CDR3 protein: CASSLVVPGTEAFF; CDR3 DNA: TGTGCCAGCAGCTTGGTGGTGCCGGGGACTGAAGCTTTCTTT; clone size: -; V gene: TRBV5-6; D gene: -; J gene: TRBJ1-1
CDR3 protein: CASSLPTEAGTQYF; CDR3 DNA: TGTGCCAGCAGTCTCCCAACGGAGGCGGGGACCCAGTACTTC; clone size: -; V gene: TRBV6-6; D gene: -; J gene: TRBJ2-5
CDR3 protein: CASSLGTGGIPYEQYF; CDR3 DNA: TGTGCCAGCAGCTTAGGGACAGGGGGCATCCCCTACGAGCAGTACTTC; clone size: -; V gene: TRBV9; D gene: TRBD1; J gene: TRBJ2-7
CDR3 protein: CASSYGLAVQETQYF; CDR3 DNA: TGCGCCAGCAGCTATGGACTAGCGGTACAAGAGACCCAGTACTTC; clone size: -; V gene: TRBV5-1; D gene: TRBD2; J gene: TRBJ2-5
CDR3 protein: CASSLVRQGSETQYF; CDR3 DNA: TGTGCCAGCAGCTTAGTGAGGCAGGGGTCAGAGACCCAGTACTTC; clone size: -; V gene: TRBV7-2; D gene: -; J gene: TRBJ2-5
CDR3 protein: CASSIMGYTGELFF; CDR3 DNA: TGTGCCAGTAGTATAATGGGATACACCGGGGAGCTGTTTTTT; clone size: -; V gene: TRBV19; D gene: -; J gene: TRBJ2-2
CDR3 protein: CASSAGEQYF; CDR3 DNA: TGTGCCAGCAGTGCAGGCGAGCAGTACTTC; clone size: -; V gene: TRBV2; D gene: -; J gene: TRBJ2-7
CDR3 protein: CARSRGQGNGNQPQHF; CDR3 DNA: TGTGCCAGAAGCCGGGGACAAGGGAATGGCAATCAGCCCCAGCATTTT; clone size: -; V gene: TRBV5-3; D gene: -; J gene: TRBJ1-5
CDR3 protein: CASSQSGFPSTNEKLFF; CDR3 DNA: TGTGCCAGCAGCCAATCGGGTTTCCCTTCAACTAATGAAAAACTGTTTTTT; clone size: -; V gene: TRBV16; D gene: -; J gene: TRBJ1-4
CDR3 protein: CASSESDRQETQYF; CDR3 DNA: TGCGCCAGCAGTGAGTCGGACAGACAAGAGACCCAGTACTTC; clone size: -; V gene: TRBV10-1; D gene: -; J gene: TRBJ2-5
CDR3 protein: CASSILDSGANVLTF; CDR3 DNA: TGTGCCAGTAGTATTCTGGACTCTGGGGCCAACGTCCTGACTTTC; clone size: once; V gene: TRBV19; D gene: -; J gene: TRBJ2-6
CDR3 protein: CASSPRTSGFSKQYF; CDR3 DNA: TGTGCCAGCAGTCCCCGGACTAGCGGTTTCTCCAAGCAGTACTTC; clone size: -; V gene: TRBV6-1; D gene: TRBD2; J gene: TRBJ2-5
CDR3 protein: CASNSGYSNQPQHF; CDR3 DNA: TGTGCCAGCAACTCCGGCTATAGCAATCAGCCCCAGCATTTT; clone size: -; V gene: TRBV28; D gene: -; J gene: TRBJ1-5
CDR3 protein: CSVGQEGAYQETQYF; CDR3 DNA: TGCAGCGTTGGGCAGGAGGGGGCGTATCAAGAGACCCAGTACTTC; clone size: -; V gene: TRBV29-1; D gene: -; J gene: TRBJ2-5
CDR3 protein: CASSQDDRGYNEQFF; CDR3 DNA: TGTGCCAGCAGCCAAGATGACCGCGGGTACAATGAGCAGTTCTTC; clone size: -; V gene: TRBV4-2; D gene: -; J gene: TRBJ2-1
CDR3 protein: CATHRLRDGDTGELFF; CDR3 DNA: TGTGCCACCCATCGTCTAAGGGACGGGGACACCGGGGAGCTGTTTTTT; clone size: -; V gene: TRBV27; D gene: -; J gene: TRBJ2-2
CDR3 protein: CASSSSSRREDRKEQYF; CDR3 DNA: TGTGCCAGCAGCTCCTCGTCGAGGCGGGAGGATCGGAAAGAGCAGTACTTC; clone size: -; V gene: TRBV5-5; D gene: TRBD2; J gene: TRBJ2-7
CDR3 protein: CASSFPPTTYEQYF; CDR3 DNA: TGTGCCAGCAGTTTCCCTCCGACAACCTACGAGCAGTACTTC; clone size: -; V gene: TRBV28; D gene: -; J gene: TRBJ2-7
CDR3 protein: CASSLEQGVSRGRNTGELFF; CDR3 DNA: TGTGCCAGCAGCTTAGAACAGGGGGTTTCGCGCGGCCGTAACACCGGGGAGCTGTTTTTT; clone size: -; V gene: TRBV7-7; D gene: TRBD1; J gene: TRBJ2-2
CDR3 protein: CASSPSGTGYSPLHF; CDR3 DNA: TGTGCCAGCAGCCCTTCTGGGACAGGGTACTCACCCCTCCACTTT; clone size: -; V gene: TRBV7-2; D gene: TRBD1; J gene: TRBJ1-6
CDR3 protein: CASSQILGGVTDTQYF; CDR3 DNA: TGCGCCAGCAGCCAAATCCTAGGGGGGGTGACAGATACGCAGTATTTT; clone size: -; V gene: TRBV4-1; D gene: -; J gene: TRBJ2-3
CDR3 protein: CASSKDRAVGEQYF; CDR3 DNA: TGTGCCAGCAGCAAAGACAGGGCGGTCGGCGAGCAGTACTTC; clone size: once; V gene: TRBV13; D gene: TRBD1; J gene: TRBJ2-7
CDR3 protein: CTSSPGQGRADTEAFF; CDR3 DNA: TGTACCAGCAGTCCGGGACAGGGGAGGGCGGACACTGAAGCTTTCTTT; clone size: -; V gene: TRBV27; D gene: TRBD1; J gene: TRBJ1-1
CDR3 protein: CASSYSGGRRDEQFF; CDR3 DNA: TGTGCCAGCAGTTACTCGGGGGGGCGGAGGGATGAGCAGTTCTTC; clone size: -; V gene: TRBV6-5; D gene: -; J gene: TRBJ2-1
CDR3 protein: CASTKGRMETQYF; CDR3 DNA: TGTGCCAGCACGAAGGGTCGGATGGAGACCCAGTACTTC; clone size: -; V gene: TRBV2; D gene: -; J gene: TRBJ2-5
CDR3 protein: CASRRSSTNEKLFF; CDR3 DNA: TGTGCCAGCAGGAGATCCTCAACTAATGAAAAACTGTTTTTT; clone size: -; V gene: TRBV6-1; D gene: -; J gene: TRBJ1-4
CDR3 protein: CASTRRVGTGELFF; CDR3 DNA: TGTGCCAGCACCCGGCGGGTAGGCACCGGGGAGCTGTTTTTT; clone size: -; V gene: TRBV28; D gene: -; J gene: TRBJ2-2
CDR3 protein: CASSPQGSDTQYF; CDR3 DNA: TGTGCCAGCTCACCCCAGGGCTCAGATACGCAGTATTTT; clone size: -; V gene: TRBV18; D gene: -; J gene: TRBJ2-3
CDR3 protein: CASSYSTGAKNIQYF; CDR3 DNA: TGTGCCAGCAGTTACTCTACGGGGGCCAAAAACATTCAGTACTTC; clone size: -; V gene: TRBV6-5; D gene: -; J gene: TRBJ2-4
CDR3 protein: CASSSDRGDGYTF; CDR3 DNA: TGTGCCAGCTCCTCCGACAGGGGGGATGGCTACACCTTC; clone size: -; V gene: TRBV21-1; D gene: -; J gene: TRBJ1-2
CDR3 protein: CASSLGSGRSSYNEQFF; CDR3 DNA: TGTGCCAGCAGCTTGGGCAGCGGGAGGAGCTCCTACAATGAGCAGTTCTTC; clone size: -; V gene: TRBV7-9; D gene: TRBD2; J gene: TRBJ2-1
CDR3 protein: CASSTEGLAGTYEQYF; CDR3 DNA: TGTGCCAGCAGTACAGAGGGACTAGCGGGAACCTACGAGCAGTACTTC; clone size: -; V gene: TRBV6-6; D gene: TRBD2; J gene: TRBJ2-7
CDR3 protein: CASSLVRGLMDEQYF; CDR3 DNA: TGTGCCAGCAGTTTAGTCAGGGGGCTAATGGACGAGCAGTACTTC; clone size: -; V gene: TRBV28; D gene: TRBD1; J gene: TRBJ2-7
CDR3 protein: CASSRDKDQPQHF; CDR3 DNA: TGCGCCAGCAGTCGGGACAAAGATCAGCCCCAGCATTTT; clone size: -; V gene: TRBV5-1; D gene: -; J gene: TRBJ1-5
CDR3 protein: CAWSDQLEHGYTF; CDR3 DNA: TGTGCCTGGAGTGATCAACTCGAACATGGCTACACCTTC; clone size: -; V gene: TRBV30; D gene: -; J gene: TRBJ1-2
CDR3 protein: CASRAGLALTGYTF; CDR3 DNA: TGTGCCAGCAGGGCAGGCCTGGCCCTGACCGGCTACACCTTC; clone size: -; V gene: TRBV2; D gene: -; J gene: TRBJ1-2
CDR3 protein: CASRAKLAGGLNEQFF; CDR3 DNA: TGTGCCAGTAGGGCCAAGCTAGCGGGAGGTCTGAATGAGCAGTTCTTC; clone size: -; V gene: TRBV19; D gene: TRBD2; J gene: TRBJ2-1
CDR3 protein: CATSRDAWEQFF; CDR3 DNA: TGTGCCACCAGCAGAGATGCATGGGAGCAGTTCTTC; clone size: -; V gene: TRBV15; D gene: -; J gene: TRBJ2-1
CDR3 protein: CASSFRSSGTYEQYF; CDR3 DNA: TGTGCCAGCAGCTTTAGATCTAGCGGGACCTACGAGCAGTACTTC; clone size: -; V gene: TRBV5-4; D gene: TRBD2; J gene: TRBJ2-7
CDR3 protein: CASSEVGEENIQYF; CDR3 DNA: TGTGCCAGCAGTGAAGTTGGGGAGGAAAACATTCAGTACTTC; clone size: -; V gene: TRBV2; D gene: -; J gene: TRBJ2-4
CDR3 protein: CASAPPGLREETQYF; CDR3 DNA: TGTGCCAGCGCTCCCCCAGGTCTCCGGGAAGAGACCCAGTACTTC; clone size: once; V gene: TRBV5-4; D gene: -; J gene: TRBJ2-5
CDR3 protein: CASSFGETQQYF; CDR3 DNA: TGTGCCAGCAGCTTCGGAGAGACTCAGCAGTACTTC; clone size: -; V gene: TRBV11-3; D gene: -; J gene: TRBJ2-7
CDR3 protein: CARDPTGSPLHF; CDR3 DNA: TGTGCCAGGGACCCCACCGGCTCACCCCTCCACTTT; clone size: once; V gene: TRBV11-2; D gene: -; J gene: TRBJ1-6
CDR3 protein: CASSLGRGLRDSETEAFF; CDR3 DNA: TGTGCCAGCAGCTTAGGGCGAGGGCTGCGGGACTCCGAGACTGAAGCTTTCTTT; clone size: -; V gene: TRBV7-8; D gene: -; J gene: TRBJ1-1